The 3 T cell receptor beta chains given below trace back to one sample, sequenced in a study of regulatory T cells in long-lasting Graves disease. iRepertoire HTBI primers and Arm-PCR of CDR3 regions built TCR beta libraries. One entry per CDR3 protein results from TCRdb running MiXCR on the multiplex PCR reads. The sample includes around 460,000 distinct CDR3 sequences, less than 15% seen only once; the top ten take 17%. Noted time point: newly diagnosed GD, antithyroid drugs for less than 3 months. With RNA extracted from PBMCs as input, the TCR library was made. The same data also went into a second study, on T cells in Graves' hyperthyroidism and ophthalmopathy.

Source: peripheral blood mononuclear cells (PBMCs), taken at new diagnosis, from a patient treated with antithyroid drugs. The receptors were gathered from a woman between 50 and 59 years old with Graves disease.

This rearrangement joins TRBV7-6 to TRBJ2-1, with 12 bases lining up with TRBD1. The CDR3 consists of 16 residues. The V gene end was trimmed by 4 bases and the J gene end by 0 bases; junction bases not matched to a gene: 1. CDR1 is SGHVS and CDR2 is FNYEAQ in the germline V gene. The CDR3 nucleotides are TGTGCCAGCAGCTCGGGACAGGGGGCCTCCTACAATGAGCAGTTCTTC. Its protein product is CASSSGQGASYNEQFF.

In its sample, this clonotype was seen once. Since the CDR3 does not end with the conserved phenylalanine or tryptophan, this likely comes from a read error. The chain employs TRBV5-4 and TRBJ2-3, with D tentatively TRBD2 (5 bases). V lost 3 bases to trimming and J lost 0 bases, with 5 bases between them. CDR3 length: 13 amino acids. Germline loops: CDR1 SGHNT, CDR2 YYREEE (reference sequence). For the CDR3, the DNA is TGTGCCAGCAGCTGGAGGAGCACAGATACGCAGTATTCT. This translates into CASSWRSTDTQYS.

This clonotype came up many times. The chain has TRBV29-1 and TRBJ2-3, with D perhaps matching TRBD1 (6 bases). The germline V gene encodes CDR1 SQVTM and CDR2 ANQGSEA. V lost 7 bases and J 5 bases, leaving 22 bases between the germline ends. The CDR3 has 15 amino acids. CDR3 loop: CSGRKQGMGEDTQYF. The CDR3 DNA is TGCAGCGGAAGAAAACAGGGAATGGGCGAAGATACGCAGTATTTT.